Here is one T cell receptor beta chain with its context. The entry originates in a study of control samples from healthy donors and cancer patients. CDR1 is SGDLS and CDR2 is YYNGEE in the germline V gene. The ends lost 3 bases at V and 2 bases at J; junction bases unmatched: 5. This CDR3 comprises 15 residues. Assay used: immunoSEQ multiplex PCR; TCRdb lists only in-frame clones, some missing. The table records just over 150,000 clones, roughly 89% of them present only once. The specimen was blood. The source is a young man in good health. The V gene is TRBV9, the J gene TRBJ1-3; 7 bases match TRBD1. This CDR3 is CASSDTGVTGNTIYF. As DNA, the CDR3 is TGTGCCAGCAGCGATACAGGGGTCACTGGAAACACCATATATTTT.